The 13 T cell receptor beta chains listed next were all sequenced from one sample in a study of cytomegalovirus exposure and HLA in healthy donors. In the PCR, 60 Vbeta and 13 Jbeta primers were used. Data came from immunoSEQ multiplex PCR; TCRdb stores just in-frame clones and leaves some out. The sample table sets out under 100,000 clones. The source material was PBMCs. The receptors originated from a man between 25 and 39 years old in good health and CMV-seronegative.

This sequence joins TRBV5-4 and TRBJ2-6; 7 nucleotides match TRBD1. Germline CDR1 SGHNT, CDR2 YYREEE (reference sequence). V dropped 4 bases and J dropped 0; count of bases not matched to a gene: 10. The CDR3 length is 18 residues. The CDR3 spells CASSRFRQGSSGANVLTF. The CDR3 DNA reads as TGTGCCAGCAGCCGATTCAGACAGGGAAGCTCTGGGGCCAACGTCCTGACTTTC.

V is TRBV7-2 and J is TRBJ2-1; D is perhaps TRBD2 (6 bases). V was pared by 5 bases and J by 4 bases, with 15 bases between. The CDR3 extends over 15 amino acids. Per germline, CDR1 SGHTA and CDR2 FQGNSA. CDR3 nucleotides: TGTGCCAGCAGCCCACCCTCCGCGGGATACAATGAGCAGTTCTTC. Translated, it gives CASSPPSAGYNEQFF. The full variable domain, with the rest looked up from reference TRBV7-2 and TRBJ2-1, is GAGVSQSPSNKVTEKGKDVELRCDPISGHTALYWYRQSLGQGLEFLIYFQGNSAPDKSGLPSDRFSAERTGGSVSTLTIQRTQQEDSAVYLCASSPPSAGYNEQFFGPGTRLTVL.

The CDR3 DNA reads as TGTGCCAGCAGTTTAGTGGGCGTAGCCAAAAACATTCAGTACTTC. This codes for CASSLVGVAKNIQYF. The chain joins TRBV28 to TRBJ2-4; D gene ambiguous. Trimming removed 2 bases at V and 0 bases at J, with 8 bases between. The CDR3 runs 15 residues. Germline V gene lookup returns CDR1 MDHEN and CDR2 SYDVKM.

V usage is TRBV9 and J usage is TRBJ2-2; 9 positions match TRBD1. The V gene end was trimmed by 0 bases and the J gene end by 1 base; junction bases not matched to a gene: 4. The CDR3 covers 17 residues. Germline CDR1 and CDR2: SGDLS and YYNGEE. The CDR3 spells CASSVATGGLNTGELFF. The CDR3 region has the DNA TGTGCCAGCAGCGTAGCTACAGGGGGCCTGAACACCGGGGAGCTGTTTTTT.

The chain links TRBV19 to TRBJ1-1; perhaps TRBD1 as D (6 bases). CDR1 LNHDA and CDR2 SQIVND come from the germline V gene (reference sequence). The CDR3 is 17 residues long. V was pared by 4 bases and J by 4 bases, with 22 bases between. The CDR3 spells CASSTGAMGGAATEAFF. CDR3 DNA: TGTGCCAGTAGTACAGGCGCTATGGGGGGGGCGGCCACTGAAGCTTTCTTT.

The rearrangement uses TRBV30 and TRBJ1-1, with D tentatively TRBD1 (5 bases). V lost 2 bases and J 4 bases, leaving 11 bases between the germline ends. The CDR3 is 13 amino acids. From germline, CDR1 is GTSNPN and CDR2 SVGIG (reference sequence). CDR3 residues: CAWSSLGGTEAFF. DNA of the CDR3: TGTGCCTGGAGTTCTCTGGGGGGCACTGAAGCTTTCTTT.

The chain carries TRBV5-1 and TRBJ1-2, with TRBD1 identical over 7 bases. Germline loops: CDR1 SGHRS, CDR2 YFSETQ. The CDR3 runs to 14 residues. J was trimmed by 8 bases and V by 5 bases; bases with no gene match: 12. CDR3: CASSPTGTAGGYTF. The CDR3 DNA sequence: TGCGCCAGCAGTCCTACTGGGACAGCGGGCGGCTACACCTTC.

The CDR3: CAWTLGTSGASTDTQYF. CDR3 bases: TGTGCCTGGACCCTAGGGACTAGCGGAGCTAGCACAGATACGCAGTATTTT. The rearrangement links TRBV30 to TRBJ2-3; 11 bases map to TRBD2. The trim removed 4 bases at V and 0 bases at J, leaving 9 bases unmatched. The CDR3 totals 17 residues. Germline lookup yields CDR1 GTSNPN and CDR2 SVGIG (reference sequence).

This chain connects TRBV6-5 to TRBJ1-2, with 10 bases matching TRBD1. Germline CDR1 is MNHEY and CDR2 is SVGAGI. J was trimmed by 8 bases and V by 5 bases; bases with no gene match: 11. The CDR3 loop spans 15 amino acids. CDR3 protein: CASSRRDRGFKGYTF. The CDR3 DNA reads as TGTGCCAGCAGTCGACGGGACAGGGGATTCAAAGGCTACACCTTC.

The chain combines TRBV5-1 with TRBJ2-5, with 8 nucleotides matching TRBD1. The germline gives CDR1 SGHRS, CDR2 YFSETQ. The CDR3 loop spans 14 amino acids. V shed 3 bases, J shed 5 bases, and the junction held 6 bases outside the gene matches. In DNA form, the CDR3 reads TGCGCCAGCAGCTCATGGACAGGGAGGGAGACCCAGTACTTC. Residues: CASSSWTGRETQYF. Variable domain in full (rest from reference TRBV5-1 and TRBJ2-5): KAGVTQTPRYLIKTRGQQVTLSCSPISGHRSVSWYQQTPGQGLQFLFEYFSETQRNKGNFPGRFSGRQFSNSRSEMNVSTLELGDSALYLCASSSWTGRETQYFGPGTRLLVL.

This chain links TRBV11-2 with TRBJ2-7; TRBD1 is a possible D gene (5 bases). Looked up from germline, CDR1 is SGHAT and CDR2 is FQNNGV. Trimming shortened V by 7 bases and J by 5 bases, and 15 bases separated the two germline ends. The length of the CDR3 is 13 residues. CDR3 nucleotide sequence: TGTGCCAGCACTACGGGCAGGGCGCACGAGCAGTACTTC. The encoded protein is CASTTGRAHEQYF.

The chain links TRBV7-3 to TRBJ2-7; TRBD1 agrees at 8 bases. V trimming: 5 bases; J trimming: 2 bases; junction bases outside the gene matches: 5. The CDR3 is made up of 14 amino acids. From germline, CDR1 is SGHTA and CDR2 FQGTGA. CDR3 sequence (DNA): TGTGCCAGCAGCCCCGGACAGGGCGCCTACGAGCAGTACTTC. Amino acid sequence: CASSPGQGAYEQYF.

The rearrangement joins TRBV5-1 to TRBJ2-7; tentative D call: TRBD1 (6 bases). Germline CDR1 SGHRS, CDR2 YFSETQ. Trimming took 1 base from V and 5 from J, leaving 10 bases between them. This CDR3 contains 13 residues. The CDR3 protein is CASSLTGFDEQYF. For the CDR3, the DNA is TGCGCCAGCAGCTTGACAGGGTTTGACGAGCAGTACTTC. Filled out from reference TRBV5-1 and TRBJ2-7, the complete variable domain reads KAGVTQTPRYLIKTRGQQVTLSCSPISGHRSVSWYQQTPGQGLQFLFEYFSETQRNKGNFPGRFSGRQFSNSRSEMNVSTLELGDSALYLCASSLTGFDEQYFGPGTRLTVT.